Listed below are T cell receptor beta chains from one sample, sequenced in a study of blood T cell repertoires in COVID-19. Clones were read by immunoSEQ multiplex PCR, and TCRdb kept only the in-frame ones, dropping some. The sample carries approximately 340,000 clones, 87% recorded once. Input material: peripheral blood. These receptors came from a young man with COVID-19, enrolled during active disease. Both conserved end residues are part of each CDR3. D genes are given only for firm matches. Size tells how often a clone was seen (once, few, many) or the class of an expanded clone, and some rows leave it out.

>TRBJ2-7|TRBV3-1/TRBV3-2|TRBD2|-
CASGFPAGARYEQYF
TGTGCCAGCGGGTTCCCAGCGGGAGCGCGGTATGAGCAGTACTTC
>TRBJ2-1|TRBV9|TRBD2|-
CASSATSGSGRGNEQFF
TGTGCCAGCAGCGCGACTAGCGGGAGTGGGCGAGGCAATGAGCAGTTCTTC
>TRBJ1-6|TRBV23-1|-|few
CASSPRATDGRNSPLHF
TGCGCCAGCAGTCCGCGGGCGACCGACGGCCGGAATTCACCCCTCCACTTT
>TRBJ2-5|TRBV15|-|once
CATSRDRGQETQYF
TGTGCCACCAGCAGAGACCGGGGGCAAGAGACCCAGTACTTC
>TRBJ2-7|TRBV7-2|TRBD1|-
CASSLGTGQTYEQYF
TGTGCCAGCAGCTTGGGGACAGGACAGACCTACGAGCAGTACTTC
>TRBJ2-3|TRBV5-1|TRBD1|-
CASSPGTADTQYF
TGCGCCAGCAGCCCCGGGACAGCAGATACGCAGTATTTT
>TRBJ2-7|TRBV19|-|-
CASTGAPPSYEQYF
TGTGCCAGTACAGGGGCCCCACCCTCCTACGAGCAGTACTTC
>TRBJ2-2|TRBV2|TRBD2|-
CASSEASGAAGELFF
TGTGCCAGCAGTGAGGCTAGCGGGGCCGCCGGGGAGCTGTTTTTT
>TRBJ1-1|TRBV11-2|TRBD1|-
CASSLRFGTVNTEAFF
TGTGCCAGCAGCTTGCGGTTCGGGACAGTGAACACTGAAGCTTTCTTT
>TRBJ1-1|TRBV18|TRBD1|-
CASSDTTGYDTEAFF
TGTGCCAGCTCAGACACGACAGGGTACGACACTGAAGCTTTCTTT
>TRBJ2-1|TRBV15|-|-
CATSREARRDEQFF
TGTGCCACCAGCAGAGAGGCCAGGCGAGATGAGCAGTTCTTC
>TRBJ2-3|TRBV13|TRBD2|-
CASSLGYGRAVSDTQYF
TGTGCCAGCAGCTTGGGATACGGGAGGGCCGTATCAGATACGCAGTATTTT
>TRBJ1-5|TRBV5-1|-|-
CASSSGVLNQPQHF
TGCGCCAGCAGCTCCGGGGTCTTAAATCAGCCCCAGCATTTT
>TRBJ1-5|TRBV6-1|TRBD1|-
CASSEGQPYSNQPQHF
TGTGCCAGCAGTGAGGGACAGCCTTATAGCAATCAGCCCCAGCATTTT
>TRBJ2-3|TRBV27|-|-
CASSSFPDTQYF
TGTGCCAGCAGCTCCTTCCCAGATACGCAGTATTTT
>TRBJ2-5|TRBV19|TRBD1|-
CASRDGQGAEETQYF
TGTGCCAGTAGGGATGGACAGGGAGCCGAAGAGACCCAGTACTTC
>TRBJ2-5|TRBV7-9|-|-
CASSLAPGVGTQYF
TGTGCCAGCAGCTTAGCGCCCGGGGTGGGGACCCAGTACTTC
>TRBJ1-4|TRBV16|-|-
CASSHNQRGSNEKLFF
TGTGCCAGCAGCCATAATCAGCGGGGATCTAATGAAAAACTGTTTTTT
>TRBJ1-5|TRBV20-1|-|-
CSASLGLGQPQHF
TGCAGTGCTAGTCTGGGGCTGGGGCAGCCCCAGCATTTT
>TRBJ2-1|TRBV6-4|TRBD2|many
CASSESAGDGGDEQFF
TGTGCCAGCAGTGAGTCAGCGGGAGACGGCGGCGATGAGCAGTTCTTC
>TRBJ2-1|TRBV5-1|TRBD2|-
CASSPSAGGSYNEQFF
TGCGCCAGCAGCCCGAGCGCGGGGGGTTCCTACAATGAGCAGTTCTTC
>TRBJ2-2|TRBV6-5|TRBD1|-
CASSYDRDAGELFF
TGTGCCAGCAGTTATGACAGGGACGCCGGGGAGCTGTTTTTT
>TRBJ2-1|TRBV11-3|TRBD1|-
CASSPRQGLSWGEQFF
TGTGCCAGCAGCCCGCGACAGGGTCTAAGTTGGGGTGAGCAGTTCTTC
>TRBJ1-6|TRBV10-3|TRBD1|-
CAISEGTELSPLHF
TGTGCCATCAGTGAAGGGACAGAGCTTTCACCCCTCCACTTT
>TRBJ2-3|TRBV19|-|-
CASSIQGPRNGPTDTQYF
TGTGCCAGTAGTATACAAGGCCCGAGAAATGGGCCCACAGATACGCAGTATTTT
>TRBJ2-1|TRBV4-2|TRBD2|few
CASTRLMGGPLNEQFF
TGTGCCAGCACCCGCCTTATGGGAGGGCCGTTAAATGAGCAGTTCTTC
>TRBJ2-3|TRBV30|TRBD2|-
CAGREPGLAGVNTQYF
TGTGCCGGAAGGGAACCGGGACTAGCGGGAGTGAATACGCAGTATTTT
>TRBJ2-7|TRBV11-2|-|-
CASSSPGKAPYEQYF
TGTGCCAGCAGCTCTCCCGGGAAAGCGCCCTACGAGCAGTACTTC
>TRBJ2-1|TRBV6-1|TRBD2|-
CASSENLGGADPNEQFF
TGTGCCAGCAGTGAAAATCTCGGGGGGGCCGATCCAAATGAGCAGTTCTTC
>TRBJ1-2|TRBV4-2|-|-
CASSQSRQTYGYTF
TGTGCCAGCAGCCAATCAAGACAGACCTATGGCTACACCTTC
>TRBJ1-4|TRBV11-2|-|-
CASSLTAAGEKLFF
TGTGCCAGCAGCTTGACAGCAGCCGGTGAAAAACTGTTTTTT
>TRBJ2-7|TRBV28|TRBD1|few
CASTTGGTGTSYEQYF
TGTGCCAGCACCACCGGCGGGACAGGGACTTCCTACGAGCAGTACTTC
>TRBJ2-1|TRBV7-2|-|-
CASSSLSSLWGQGEQFF
TGTGCCAGCAGCTCCCTTAGCTCCCTATGGGGGCAGGGTGAGCAGTTCTTC
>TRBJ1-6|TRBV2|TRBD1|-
CASSEEGAENSPLHF
TGTGCCAGCAGTGAAGAGGGGGCAGAAAATTCACCCCTCCACTTT
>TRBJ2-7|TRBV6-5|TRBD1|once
CASSYSQGQTYEQYF
TGTGCCAGCAGTTACTCCCAGGGACAGACCTACGAGCAGTACTTC
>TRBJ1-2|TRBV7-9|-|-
CASSFYNNGYTF
TGTGCCAGCAGCTTTTATAACAACGGCTACACCTTC
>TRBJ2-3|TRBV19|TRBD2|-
CASSKGGGRGDTQYF
TGTGCCAGTAGTAAAGGCGGGGGGCGAGGAGATACGCAGTATTTT
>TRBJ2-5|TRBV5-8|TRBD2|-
CASSQEELARETQYF
TGTGCCAGCAGCCAAGAGGAACTAGCGAGGGAGACCCAGTACTTC
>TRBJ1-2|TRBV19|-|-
CASSPQGRYGYTF
TGTGCCAGTAGCCCACAGGGCAGGTATGGCTACACCTTC
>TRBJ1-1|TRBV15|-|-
CATSNRGGAEWYTEAFF
TGTGCCACCAGCAACAGAGGGGGGGCTGAATGGTACACTGAAGCTTTCTTT